A selection of T cell receptor beta chains follows, all from one sample in a study of identical twins. TCRdb independently ran MiXCR on the 5' RACE reads; one entry per CDR3 protein. This sample carries under 400,000 distinct CDR3 sequences, around 9% of them seen once, and the ten largest clones take 7.5% to 9.5%. Sequenced sample: naive T cells sorted from blood. The receptors come from a woman aged 45-65 years in good health. Each CDR3 is given with its conserved first and last residue. D genes are given only for firm matches. Not all rows give a size; the values are once, few, many and, for expanded clones, a class.

j_call | clone_size | d_call | v_call | cdr3_nt | cdr3_aa
TRBJ2-1 | few | - | TRBV7-8 | TGTGCCACCTCGCCGACCCGAATGTACAATGAGCAGTTCTTC | CATSPTRMYNEQFF
TRBJ2-1 | - | TRBD1 | TRBV29-1 | TGCAGCTTACGGACAGGGATGGCCTACAATGAGCAGTTCTTC | CSLRTGMAYNEQFF
TRBJ1-2 | many | TRBD1 | TRBV12-3/TRBV12-4 | TGTGCCAGCAGTAAAGACAGGGGAATTGGCTACACCTTC | CASSKDRGIGYTF
TRBJ2-7 | - | TRBD1 | TRBV3-1 | TGTGCCAGCAGCCTACGGACAGGGTTAAGCGAGCAGTACTTC | CASSLRTGLSEQYF
TRBJ2-3 | few | - | TRBV6-2/TRBV6-3 | TGTGCCAGCAGTCGCACGGGGTCAGCGACAGATACGCAGTATTTT | CASSRTGSATDTQYF
TRBJ2-1 | - | - | TRBV6-2/TRBV6-3 | TGTGCCAGCAGTCTCGATAGGCCAAATGAGCAGTTCTTC | CASSLDRPNEQFF
TRBJ2-2 | - | - | TRBV7-7 | TGTGCTAGCAGCTCGAACCCGGAGACCGGGGAGCTGTTTTTT | CASSSNPETGELFF
TRBJ2-1 | many | - | TRBV4-2 | TGTGCCAGCAGCCAGACCCTAGCGACCTTTACGTCCTACAATGAGCAGTTCTTC | CASSQTLATFTSYNEQFF
TRBJ2-5 | - | TRBD2 | TRBV5-6 | TGTGCCAGCAGCGTAGCGGGAGCCGGAGAGACCCAGTACTTC | CASSVAGAGETQYF
TRBJ2-1 | few | TRBD2 | TRBV7-8 | TGTGCCAGCAGCTTATACCCCCTAGCGGGAGGTTTTTCCTACAATGAGCAGTTCTTC | CASSLYPLAGGFSYNEQFF
TRBJ1-3 | - | - | TRBV6-5 | TGTGCCAGCAGGACAGACCCTAACTCTGGAAACACCATATATTTT | CASRTDPNSGNTIYF
TRBJ2-5 | - | TRBD1 | TRBV20-1 | TGCAGTGCTAGAGATTATACAGGGGTCCAGTACTTC | CSARDYTGVQYF
TRBJ2-1 | - | - | TRBV12-3/TRBV12-4 | TGTGCCAGCAGTTTACTGACGGTTTACAATGAGCAGTTCTTC | CASSLLTVYNEQFF
TRBJ1-1 | - | - | TRBV14 | TGTGCCAGCAGCCAAGCGAGGGGCACACTCATCACTGAAGCTTTCTTT | CASSQARGTLITEAFF
TRBJ2-1 | once | TRBD2 | TRBV6-6 | TGTGCCAGCAGTTACTCTTACCCACAAGGGACTAGCGGGAACAATGAGCAGTTCTTC | CASSYSYPQGTSGNNEQFF
TRBJ2-7 | - | - | TRBV10-2 | TGCGCCAGCAGGGATGACGCGTACGAGCAGTACTTC | CASRDDAYEQYF
TRBJ1-1 | many | TRBD1 | TRBV27 | TGTGCCAGCAGTTTTCGAGGGGGCGAAGCTTTCTTT | CASSFRGGEAFF
TRBJ2-7 | few | TRBD2 | TRBV7-2 | TGTGCCAGCAGCTTACTCAGCGGGGGCTACGAGCAGTACTTC | CASSLLSGGYEQYF
TRBJ2-7 | few | - | TRBV13 | TGTGCCAGCAGCCCCAGCAGGGGTTCTTCCTACGAGCAGTACTTC | CASSPSRGSSYEQYF
TRBJ2-3 | few | TRBD2 | TRBV5-6 | TGTGCCAGCAGCTTGAGGACAGCGGGGGGTGATACGCAGTATTTT | CASSLRTAGGDTQYF
TRBJ2-7 | many | TRBD1 | TRBV12-3/TRBV12-4 | TGTGCCAGCAGTCTTCCGGGACAGGGGTCTGGGCAGTACTTC | CASSLPGQGSGQYF
TRBJ1-6 | many | TRBD1 | TRBV7-6 | TGTGCCAGCAGCGTGACAGGGGACAATTCACCCCTCCACTTT | CASSVTGDNSPLHF
TRBJ2-3 | many | - | TRBV27 | TGTGCCGCGTCAGACCTAGCAACAGATACGCAGTATTTT | CAASDLATDTQYF
TRBJ2-2 | - | TRBD2 | TRBV6-1 | TGTGCCACGCGAAGTCGGGGGGGACTCACCGGGGAGCTGTTTTTT | CATRSRGGLTGELFF
TRBJ1-1 | many | - | TRBV25-1 | TGTGCCAGCAGTTGGCCCCCCGGCCCGGTAAGGGCCAACACTGAAGCTTTCTTT | CASSWPPGPVRANTEAFF
TRBJ2-1 | - | TRBD2 | TRBV7-2 | TGTGCCAGCAGCCATACCGGGACTAGCGGGAGGGTATACTACAATGAGCAGTTCTTC | CASSHTGTSGRVYYNEQFF
TRBJ2-1 | - | - | TRBV20-1 | TGCAGTGCTGACTCGACCACTAGGTTCCATGAGCAGTTCTTC | CSADSTTRFHEQFF
TRBJ1-1 | many | - | TRBV29-1 | TGCAGCGAGCACAGGGATGTTCCGAACACTGAAGCTTTCTTT | CSEHRDVPNTEAFF
TRBJ2-2 | few | TRBD2 | TRBV5-1 | TGCGCCAGCAGCCTACTGACTAGCGGGGGCAACACCGGGGAGCTGTTTTTT | CASSLLTSGGNTGELFF
TRBJ1-2 | many | TRBD1 | TRBV27 | TGTGCCAGCAGTGGAGAGCAGGGGGCTGGGTACTATGGCTACACCTTC | CASSGEQGAGYYGYTF
TRBJ2-1 | many | TRBD2 | TRBV18 | TGTGCCAGCTCAAGCCCCTCACGGGGGGACAATGAGCAGTTCTTC | CASSSPSRGDNEQFF
TRBJ2-4 | - | TRBD2 | TRBV11-3 | TGTGCCAGCAGCCCGAGGGAGGGGAAAATAAACATTCAGTACTTC | CASSPREGKINIQYF
TRBJ1-5 | - | - | TRBV20-1 | TGCAGTGCTACTAACTCAGGCCCCGGGCCCCAGCATTTT | CSATNSGPGPQHF
TRBJ2-7 | - | - | TRBV15 | TGTGCCACCAGCAGGGCCCACAACGAGCAGTACTTC | CATSRAHNEQYF
TRBJ2-5 | many | TRBD1 | TRBV28 | TGTGCCATGCCTGTTTTGGGACAGGGGAAGGAGACCCAGTACTTC | CAMPVLGQGKETQYF
TRBJ2-5 | many | TRBD1 | TRBV6-5 | TGTGCCAGCAGCTGGGACAGCCAAGAGACCCAGTACTTC | CASSWDSQETQYF
TRBJ2-2 | many | - | TRBV12-3/TRBV12-4 | TGTGCCAGCAGTGGACAGAACACCGGGGAGCTGTTTTTT | CASSGQNTGELFF
TRBJ1-2 | many | TRBD1 | TRBV5-1 | TGCGCCAGCAGCACGGGGGACAGGGTCGGCTACACCTTC | CASSTGDRVGYTF
TRBJ2-1 | - | - | TRBV29-1 | TGCAGCTCCGGGGCAGGGAGGATCAATGAGCAGTTCTTC | CSSGAGRINEQFF
TRBJ2-1 | few | TRBD2 | TRBV15 | TGTGCCACCAGCAAACTAGCGGGAGGGCAGGGTGAGCAGTTCTTC | CATSKLAGGQGEQFF
TRBJ2-5 | - | - | TRBV5-8 | TGTGCCAGCAGCTTTCCCCTAAGGCAACAAGAGACCCAGTACTTC | CASSFPLRQQETQYF
TRBJ1-4 | - | - | TRBV19 | TGTGCCAGTAGTATTTTTTTTAAGGAGAGGCTGTTTTTT | CASSIFFKERLFF
TRBJ2-7 | - | - | TRBV15 | TGTGCCACCAGCAGAGCCGGGCGGGACGAGCAGTACTTC | CATSRAGRDEQYF
TRBJ2-5 | few | - | TRBV14 | TGTGCCAGCAGCCAAGGGGCGTACCAAGAGACCCAGTACTTC | CASSQGAYQETQYF
TRBJ2-5 | many | - | TRBV29-1 | TGCAGCGGAGAACAGGGGGGGGAGACCCAGTACTTC | CSGEQGGETQYF
TRBJ2-1 | - | - | TRBV5-5 | TGTGCCAGCAGCTTGGGACTAGACTACAATGAGCAGTTCTTC | CASSLGLDYNEQFF
TRBJ2-1 | many | TRBD2 | TRBV29-1 | TGCAGCGTTGTGCTAGCTAGCGGCCACAATGAGCAGTTCTTC | CSVVLASGHNEQFF
TRBJ2-7 | - | - | TRBV5-5 | TGTGCCAGCAGCGAAAGACAGCGATACGAGCAGTACTTC | CASSERQRYEQYF
TRBJ2-2 | - | TRBD2 | TRBV5-1 | TGCGCCAGCAGCATCCACGGGGCTAGCGGGACCGGGGAGCTGTTTTTT | CASSIHGASGTGELFF
TRBJ1-1 | few | - | TRBV5-1 | TGCGCCAGCAGCTTGGAGGCATTGAACACTGAAGCTTTCTTT | CASSLEALNTEAFF
TRBJ1-2 | - | - | TRBV4-1 | TGCGCCAGCAGCCAAGACTTTACACTGGGACACACCTTC | CASSQDFTLGHTF
TRBJ2-5 | - | - | TRBV15 | TGTGCCACCAGCGGGGCGAAAGAGACCCAGTACTTC | CATSGAKETQYF
TRBJ1-2 | - | TRBD1 | TRBV7-2 | TGTGCCAGCAGCTTAGGCGACAGGGGGAGATATGGCTACACCTTC | CASSLGDRGRYGYTF
TRBJ1-6 | few | - | TRBV12-3/TRBV12-4 | TGTGCCAGCATGTCCCTCGGGACCCAGGACCTCCACTTT | CASMSLGTQDLHF
TRBJ1-6 | - | TRBD1 | TRBV7-8 | TGTGCCAGCAGCCCTGGGACAGGGGCAAAAGGGAATTCACCCCTCCACTTT | CASSPGTGAKGNSPLHF
TRBJ2-3 | - | TRBD2 | TRBV27 | TGTGCCAGCAAGGGACTAGCGGGAGGGCGGGACACAGATACGCAGTATTTT | CASKGLAGGRDTDTQYF
TRBJ2-5 | - | - | TRBV7-9 | TGTGCCAGCAGCTTCCCACGGGGTAGTAGGGTCGAAGAGACCCAGTACTTC | CASSFPRGSRVEETQYF
TRBJ2-6 | many | TRBD1 | TRBV5-1 | TGCGCCAGCAGCTTCAACGGGGCAGGGGGCCTACCTAGCTCTGGGGCCAACGTCCTGACTTTC | CASSFNGAGGLPSSGANVLTF